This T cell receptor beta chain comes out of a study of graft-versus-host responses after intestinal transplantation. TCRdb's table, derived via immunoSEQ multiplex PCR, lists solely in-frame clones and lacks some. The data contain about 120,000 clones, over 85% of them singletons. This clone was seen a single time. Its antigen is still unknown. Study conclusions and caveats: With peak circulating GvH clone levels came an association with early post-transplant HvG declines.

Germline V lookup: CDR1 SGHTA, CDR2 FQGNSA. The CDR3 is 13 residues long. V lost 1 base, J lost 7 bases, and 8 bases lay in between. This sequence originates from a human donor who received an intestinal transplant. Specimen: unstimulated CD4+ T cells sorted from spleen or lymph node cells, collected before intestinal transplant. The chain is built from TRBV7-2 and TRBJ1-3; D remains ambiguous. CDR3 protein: CASSLGFVNTIYF. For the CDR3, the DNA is TGTGCCAGCAGCTTAGGGTTTGTGAACACCATATATTTT.